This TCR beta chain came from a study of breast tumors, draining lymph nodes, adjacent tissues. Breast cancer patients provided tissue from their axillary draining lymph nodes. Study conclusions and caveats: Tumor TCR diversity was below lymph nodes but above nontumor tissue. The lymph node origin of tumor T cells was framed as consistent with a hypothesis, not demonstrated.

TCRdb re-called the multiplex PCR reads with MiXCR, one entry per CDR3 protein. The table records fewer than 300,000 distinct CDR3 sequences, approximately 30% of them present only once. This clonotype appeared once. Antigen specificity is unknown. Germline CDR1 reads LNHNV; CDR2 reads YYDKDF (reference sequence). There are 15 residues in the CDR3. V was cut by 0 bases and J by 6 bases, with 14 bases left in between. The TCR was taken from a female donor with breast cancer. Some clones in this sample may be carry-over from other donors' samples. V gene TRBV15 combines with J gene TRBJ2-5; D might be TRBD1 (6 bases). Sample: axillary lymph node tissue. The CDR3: CATSRDEGGTKTQYF. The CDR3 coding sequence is TGTGCCACCAGCAGAGACGAAGGGGGTACGAAGACCCAGTACTTC.